The 28 T cell receptor beta chains presented below share a single source sample, sequenced in a study of blood T cell repertoires in COVID-19. Sequencing was performed with immunoSEQ multiplex PCR; in TCRdb, only in-frame clones are kept and a portion is missing. The profile shows fewer than 45,000 clones, roughly 78% of them singletons. The sample taken for sequencing was peripheral blood. All receptors derive from a man in his sixties with acute or convalescent COVID-19.

This chain links TRBV5-6 with TRBJ1-5; 8 bases map to TRBD1. V gave up 0 bases and J gave up 2 bases; unmatched junction bases: 7. This CDR3 has 17 amino acids. Germline V gene sequence: CDR1 SGHDT, CDR2 YYEEEE. The CDR3 is CASSLAAGGAGNQPQHF. The CDR3 nucleotides read TGTGCCAGCAGCTTGGCGGCAGGGGGCGCGGGCAATCAGCCCCAGCATTTT. Supplemented by reference TRBV5-6 and TRBJ1-5, the full variable domain reads DAGVTQSPTHLIKTRGQQVTLRCSPKSGHDTVSWYQQALGQGPQFIFQYYEEEERQRGNFPDRFSGHQFPNYSSELNVNALLLGDSALYLCASSLAAGGAGNQPQHFGDGTRLSIL.

CDR3 amino acids: CASSLLPTGIRDEQFF. In DNA form, the CDR3 reads TGTGCCAGCAGTTTATTGCCTACGGGAATTAGGGATGAGCAGTTCTTC. The V call is TRBV27, the J call TRBJ2-1, with TRBD2 as a possible D gene (5 bases). Trimming left V 1 base short and J 8 bases short, with 18 bases between. The CDR3 has 16 amino acids. In germline, CDR1 is MNHEY, CDR2 SMNVEV (reference sequence).

The chain links TRBV11-3 to TRBJ2-5, with 8 bases that match TRBD1. Trimming at V came to 5 bases and at J to 2 bases, leaving 4 bases not matched to a gene. The CDR3 sequence is 14 residues long. Germline CDR1 and CDR2: SGHNT and YENEEA. The CDR3 nucleotides read TGTGCCAGCAGCCAGGACAGGGCACAAGAGACCCAGTACTTC. Amino acids: CASSQDRAQETQYF.

This sequence joins TRBV6-2 or TRBV6-3 and TRBJ2-1, with 10 positions matching TRBD2. The CDR3 runs 15 residues. The germline CDR1 and CDR2 sequences are MNHEY and SVGEGT. Trimming removed 6 bases from V and 9 bases from J; junction bases left unmatched: 11. As DNA, the CDR3 is TGTGCCAGCAGCCAGAGGGCTAGCGGGAGACTTGAGCAGTTCTTC. Translating it yields CASSQRASGRLEQFF.

J is TRBJ2-2 and V is TRBV6-5, with 11 bases that match TRBD1. Trimming removed 2 bases from V and 6 bases from J; junction bases left unmatched: 5. CDR3 size: 16 residues. CDR1 is MNHEY, CDR2 SVGAGI, per germline. The CDR3 DNA sequence: TGTGCCAGCAGTTACGGGACAGGGGGAGGTCCCGGGGAGCTGTTTTTT. Its protein is CASSYGTGGGPGELFF.

The chain has TRBV7-9 and TRBJ2-7; tentative D call: TRBD1 (5 bases). V was clipped by 5 bases and J by 6 bases, with 14 bases between them. Germline CDR1 is SEHNR and CDR2 is FQNEAQ (reference sequence). The CDR3 length is 13 residues. The CDR3 is CASSPDRVREQYF. The CDR3 DNA follows: TGTGCCAGCAGCCCTGACAGAGTACGCGAGCAGTACTTC.

This chain uses TRBV6-5 with TRBJ2-4; 8 nucleotides match TRBD1. Germline V gives CDR1 MNHEY, CDR2 SVGAGI. V was clipped by 0 bases and J by 8 bases; unmatched bases: 0. The CDR3 runs to 13 residues. The CDR3 DNA reads as TGTGCCAGCAGTTACTCGGACAGGGACATTCAGTACTTC. Translation: CASSYSDRDIQYF.

This sequence joins TRBV2 and TRBJ2-1; 8 bases match TRBD2. V shed 5 bases, J shed 7 bases, and the junction held 10 bases outside the gene matches. Germline-derived CDR1 and CDR2 are SNHLY and FYNNEI. This CDR3 region has 15 residues. Here the CDR3 reads CASSLAGIGKNEQFF. DNA for the CDR3: TGTGCCAGCAGTTTAGCGGGAATCGGGAAAAATGAGCAGTTCTTC.

V and J are TRBV9 and TRBJ2-2; D not resolved. The CDR3 sequence is 13 residues long. Germline assignment: CDR1 SGDLS and CDR2 YYNGEE. V lost 4 bases, J lost 5 bases, and 9 bases lay in between. The CDR3 bases are TGTGCCAGCAGCTCAACCCGGACCGGGGAGCTGTTTTTT. Its translation is CASSSTRTGELFF.

CDR3 amino acids: CATKGGGENQPQHF. CDR3 bases: TGTGCCACCAAGGGGGGAGGGGAGAATCAGCCCCAGCATTTT. The chain carries TRBV24-1 and TRBJ1-5, with D tentatively TRBD1 (6 bases). The germline V gene encodes CDR1 KGHDR and CDR2 SFDVKD. The ends were cut back, 8 bases at V and 4 bases at J, with 14 bases in the middle. This CDR3 is built from 14 residues.

The J gene is TRBJ1-2, the V gene TRBV11-2; D is unclear. The V end was cut by 4 bases, the J end by 0 bases, with 9 bases between. CDR3 size: 14 residues. The germline CDR1 and CDR2 sequences are SGHAT and FQNNGV. CDR3 sequence: CASSSYRTNYGYTF. The DNA of the CDR3 is TGTGCCAGCAGCTCATACAGAACTAACTATGGCTACACCTTC.

This clone was seen a handful of times. The chain combines TRBV5-6 with TRBJ2-5, with 14 bases identical to TRBD2. Germline-derived CDR1 and CDR2 are SGHDT and YYEEEE. Trimming removed 4 bases from V and 5 bases from J; junction bases left unmatched: 4. The CDR3 runs to 15 residues. Written as DNA, the CDR3 is TGTGCCAGCAGCAGGGGACTAGCGGGAGACGAGACCCAGTACTTC. Amino acid sequence: CASSRGLAGDETQYF.

Remarks on this clone: This specimen includes other DNA sequences encoding the same CDR3. The V gene is TRBV6-5, the J gene TRBJ1-4; tentative D call: TRBD1 (5 bases). Germline loops: CDR1 MNHEY, CDR2 SVGAGI. The CDR3 runs 13 residues. V was trimmed by 0 bases and J by 10 bases, leaving 9 bases between them. The CDR3 DNA reads TGTGCCAGCAGTTACTCGTCCGGGGGAAAACTGTTTTTT. Translating it yields CASSYSSGGKLFF.

CDR3 DNA: TGTGCCAGCAGCTTCGCGAGTTTTATGAACACTGAAGCTTTCTTT. This translates into CASSFASFMNTEAFF. This chain connects TRBV11-3 to TRBJ1-1; D call uncertain. The germline V gene encodes CDR1 SGHNT and CDR2 YENEEA. V was trimmed by 3 bases and J by 0 bases, leaving 11 bases between them. The CDR3 totals 15 residues. The whole variable domain, filled in from reference TRBV11-3 and TRBJ1-1, reads EAGVVQSPRYKIIEKKQPVAFWCNPISGHNTLYWYLQNLGQGPELLIRYENEEAVDDSQLPKDRFSAERLKGVDSTLKIQPAELGDSAVYLCASSFASFMNTEAFFGQGTRLTVV.

The chain is built from TRBV6-5 and TRBJ1-5; 8 nucleotides match TRBD1. With 6 bases clipped from V and 0 bases from J, the junction kept 4 bases outside the gene matches. Germline lookup yields CDR1 MNHEY and CDR2 SVGAGI. CDR3 length: 15 amino acids. This chain's CDR3 is CASRKTGDSNQPQHF. The CDR3 DNA follows: TGTGCCAGCAGAAAGACAGGGGATAGCAATCAGCCCCAGCATTTT.

This clone was seen a single time. The genes are TRBV7-8 and TRBJ1-5, with D perhaps matching TRBD1 (6 bases). Germline loops: CDR1 SGHVS, CDR2 FQNEAQ. The V end was cut by 3 bases, the J end by 4 bases, with 10 bases between. The length of the CDR3 is 14 residues. This CDR3 is CASSFGQSNQPQHF. CDR3 in DNA: TGTGCCAGCAGCTTCGGACAGTCAAATCAGCCCCAGCATTTT.

This sequence joins TRBV12-3 or TRBV12-4 and TRBJ2-1; D uncertain. The CDR3 is 13 residues long. V was cut by 2 bases and J by 7 bases, with 9 bases left in between. The CDR3 region has the DNA TGTGCCAGCAGTTTAAATCGGTGGAATGAGCAGTTCTTC. Translation: CASSLNRWNEQFF.

This sequence joins TRBV10-2 and TRBJ1-4, with D possibly TRBD1 on 6 matching bases. The germline V gene has CDR1 WSHSY and CDR2 SAAADI. V was pared by 5 bases and J by 6 bases, with 10 bases between. The CDR3 is 13 residues long. CDR3 DNA: TGCGCCAGCAGTACCCAGGGGTATGAAAAACTGTTTTTT. Its translation: CASSTQGYEKLFF.

The chain recombines TRBV2 with TRBJ1-3; 10 bases align to TRBD1. The ends lost 7 bases at V and 4 bases at J; junction bases unmatched: 16. Germline V CDR1 and CDR2: SNHLY, FYNNEI. The CDR3 totals 18 residues. The CDR3 region is CASKVMGQGMVGGNTIYF. The CDR3 DNA reads as TGTGCCAGCAAGGTGATGGGACAGGGGATGGTCGGCGGAAACACCATATATTTT.

V and J are TRBV11-3 and TRBJ1-1; 7 bases align to TRBD1. The junction had 6 bases not matched to a gene; V was cut back by 5 bases and J by 6 bases. The CDR3 spans 13 residues. Germline-derived CDR1 and CDR2 are SGHNT and YENEEA. The CDR3 protein is CASSQLGTAEAFF. CDR3 coding DNA: TGTGCCAGCAGCCAACTAGGGACAGCTGAAGCTTTCTTT. Drawing the rest from reference TRBV11-3 and TRBJ1-1, the complete variable domain is EAGVVQSPRYKIIEKKQPVAFWCNPISGHNTLYWYLQNLGQGPELLIRYENEEAVDDSQLPKDRFSAERLKGVDSTLKIQPAELGDSAVYLCASSQLGTAEAFFGQGTRLTVV.

There are a few counts of this clone. The rearrangement links TRBV30 to TRBJ2-7; 11 bases map to TRBD2. CDR3 size: 15 residues. V shed 1 base and J 6 bases; nucleotides not matched to a gene: 8. Germline loops: CDR1 GTSNPN, CDR2 SVGIG (reference sequence). In DNA, the CDR3 is TGTGCCTGGAGTGAACGGCTAGCGGGAGGCTCCGAGCAGTACTTC. Amino acid sequence: CAWSERLAGGSEQYF. Full variable domain (remainder filled in from reference TRBV30 and TRBJ2-7): SQTIHQWPATLVQPVGSPLSLECTVEGTSNPNLYWYRQAAGRGLQLLFYSVGIGQISSEVPQNLSASRPQDRQFILSSKKLLLSDSGFYLCAWSERLAGGSEQYFGPGTRLTVT.

The chain recombines TRBV7-9 with TRBJ2-7; 8 nucleotides align to TRBD2. V gave up 7 bases and J gave up 4 bases; unmatched junction bases: 6. CDR1 and CDR2 from the germline V gene are SEHNR and FQNEAQ (reference sequence). This CDR3 is 13 amino acids long. This CDR3 is CASTKAGAYEQYF. The CDR3 nucleotides are TGTGCCAGCACCAAAGCGGGGGCTTACGAGCAGTACTTC.

The chain joins TRBV18 to TRBJ2-1, with 7 bases aligning to TRBD2. CDR1 is KGHSH and CDR2 is LQKENI in the germline V gene. The CDR3 extends over 14 amino acids. V lost 4 bases and J lost 3; bases outside the gene matches: 3. The CDR3 DNA sequence: TGTGCCAGCTCACAGAGGACTAGCTACAATGAGCAGTTCTTC. Amino acids: CASSQRTSYNEQFF.

The table lists this clone with a few counts. The gene calls are TRBV19 and TRBJ1-1, with TRBD1 identical over 8 bases. The CDR3 spans 14 residues. From germline, CDR1 is LNHDA and CDR2 SQIVND (reference sequence). Unmatched junction bases numbered 7, after V lost 5 bases and J lost 5 bases. The CDR3 DNA follows: TGTGCCAGTAGTGCCGGGACAGGTGGGACTGAAGCTTTCTTT. Translated, it gives CASSAGTGGTEAFF.

This clone came up a few times. The genes are TRBV7-2 and TRBJ2-7, with 9 bases identical to TRBD1. Per germline, CDR1 SGHTA and CDR2 FQGNSA. V trimming: 4 bases; J trimming: 6 bases; junction bases outside the gene matches: 4. This CDR3 is 13 amino acids long. The CDR3 DNA is TGTGCCAGCAGCTACGGACAGGGGAGCGAGCAGTACTTC. It yields the protein CASSYGQGSEQYF. Filled out from reference TRBV7-2 and TRBJ2-7, the complete variable domain reads GAGVSQSPSNKVTEKGKDVELRCDPISGHTALYWYRQSLGQGLEFLIYFQGNSAPDKSGLPSDRFSAERTGGSVSTLTIQRTQQEDSAVYLCASSYGQGSEQYFGPGTRLTVT.

This chain connects TRBV28 to TRBJ2-2, with D tentatively TRBD1 (5 bases). Germline CDR1 and CDR2: MDHEN and SYDVKM. The length of the CDR3 is 15 residues. V dropped 4 bases and J dropped 4 bases, with 13 bases sitting between them. The CDR3, as DNA: TGTGCCAGCAGTTCGTTAGACAGAGCCACCGGGGAGCTGTTTTTT. Its translation: CASSSLDRATGELFF.

The chain links TRBV6-2 or TRBV6-3 to TRBJ2-1; 8 bases line up with TRBD2. Trimming cost V 5 bases and J 0 bases; bases outside gene matches: 3. This CDR3 contains 15 residues. Germline-derived CDR1 and CDR2 are MNHEY and SVGEGT. CDR3 in amino acids: CASSRTSGSYNEQFF. The CDR3 DNA follows: TGTGCCAGCAGTCGCACTAGCGGCTCCTACAATGAGCAGTTCTTC.

This clone showed up just once. In DNA, the CDR3 is TGTGCCAGCAGCCGGACAGGGGGCTCTACGCAGTATTTT. As protein: CASSRTGGSTQYF. The rearrangement links TRBV28 to TRBJ2-3; 11 positions agree with TRBD1. Germline loops: CDR1 MDHEN, CDR2 SYDVKM. This CDR3 is built from 13 residues. V trimming: 6 bases; J trimming: 8 bases; junction bases outside the gene matches: 4.